This TCR beta chain derives from a study of OX40 agonist ivuxolimab in advanced cancers. Produced via immunoSEQ multiplex PCR; TCRdb's table is partial and in-frame only. The profile covers roughly 79,000 clones, with about 89% appearing a single time and 1.5% to 2% taken by the ten largest. The germline CDR1 and CDR2 sequences are MNHNS and SASEGT. V was trimmed by 0 bases and J by 4 bases, leaving 9 bases between them. The length of the CDR3 is 14 residues. The J gene is TRBJ1-2, the V gene TRBV6-1, with a possible D match to TRBD1 (6 bases). The sample consisted of CD4+ or CD8+ T cells sorted from blood, taken in a trial of the OX40 agonist ivuxolimab. The TCR sequence derives from an adult with an advanced solid tumor such as melanoma, head and neck, liver or kidney cancer. The CDR3 DNA follows: TGTGCCAGCAGTGAAGCCGGAGGGGGCTATGGCTACACCTTC. It translates to CASSEAGGGYGYTF.